One and the same sample provided the 20 T cell receptor beta chains below, sequenced in a study of technical replicates of blood from several donors (TCRdb year 2017). Receptor libraries were prepared by the immunoSEQ multiplex PCR assay. This immuneACCESS table, as held by TCRdb, lists in-frame sequences with V and J called but not all clones. Of the missing ones, under half trace to an unresolved V gene in checked studies; the others have no known cause. The sample yields about 83,000 clones; more than 80% were counted once. In total, the top ten clones hold over 0.2% of the sample. Sequenced sample: T cells isolated from PBMCs. These receptors all come from a human donor in good health.

Here the CDR3 DNA reads TGTGCCAGCAGTCTTAATCAGCCCCAGCATTTT. The encoded protein is CASSLNQPQHF. V gene TRBV6-1 combines with J gene TRBJ1-5; D is unresolved. The CDR3 sequence is 11 residues long. Trimming shortened V by 5 bases and J by 4 bases, and 3 bases separated the two germline ends. Germline V lookup: CDR1 MNHNS, CDR2 SASEGT.

The chain combines TRBV2 with TRBJ2-7; 10 bases are shared with TRBD1. The CDR3 covers 15 residues. J gave up 3 bases and V 5 bases, and 7 bases lay outside the gene matches. Germline CDR1 and CDR2: SNHLY and FYNNEI. CDR3 in amino acids: CASSQVGQGRYEQYF. CDR3 nucleotide sequence: TGTGCCAGCAGTCAAGTGGGACAGGGGCGCTACGAGCAGTACTTC.

The CDR3 region has the DNA TGTGCCAGCAGCGTAGCGGACTTCTCCCTAGCGGGAGCCACAGATACGCAGTATTTT. Its protein is CASSVADFSLAGATDTQYF. The chain couples TRBV9 to TRBJ2-3; 10 bases agree with TRBD2. The CDR3 has 19 residues. The trim removed 0 bases at V and 2 bases at J, leaving 12 bases unmatched. Germline CDR1 SGDLS, CDR2 YYNGEE.

This chain links TRBV6-1 with TRBJ2-1, with TRBD2 as a possible D gene (5 bases). V was pared by 4 bases and J by 4 bases, with 17 bases between. Germline V gene lookup returns CDR1 MNHNS and CDR2 SASEGT. CDR3 length equals 16 residues. In nucleotides, the CDR3 is TGTGCCAGCAGTGCCCCGGCAGGAGGAAATTACAATGAGCAGTTCTTC. Translated, it gives CASSAPAGGNYNEQFF.

The V gene is TRBV10-1, the J gene TRBJ2-3; no reliable D call. From germline, CDR1 is WNHNN and CDR2 SYGVQD (reference sequence). The V and J ends lost 1 base and 0 bases respectively, with 11 bases between them. This CDR3 region has 16 residues. The CDR3 loop reads CASSEFGQISTDTQYF. Here the CDR3 DNA reads TGCGCCAGCAGTGAGTTTGGGCAGATTAGCACAGATACGCAGTATTTT.

The chain employs TRBV6-4 and TRBJ2-3; D gene ambiguous. This CDR3 has 16 amino acids. Trimming stripped 0 bases from V and 6 bases from J, with 16 bases between. Germline values: CDR1 MRHNA, CDR2 SNTAGT. The CDR3 coding sequence is TGTGCCAGCAGTGACTCGATCTCTATCGCTTCCGATACGCAGTATTTT. It encodes CASSDSISIASDTQYF.

The chain is built from TRBV2 and TRBJ2-3, with D perhaps matching TRBD2 (6 bases). The CDR3 covers 15 residues. The V gene lost 6 bases and the J gene lost 2 bases, with 15 bases spanning the gap. Looked up from germline, CDR1 is SNHLY and CDR2 is FYNNEI. DNA of the CDR3: TGTGCCAGCAGACGGGACTCGTGGTCCACAGATACGCAGTATTTT. As protein: CASRRDSWSTDTQYF.

This clone was recorded once. The V gene is TRBV13, the J gene TRBJ2-7, with D possibly TRBD2 on 5 matching bases. CDR3 length: 13 residues. V gave up 1 base and J gave up 3 bases, with 7 bases separating them. Germline CDR1 PRHDT, CDR2 FYEKMQ (reference sequence). CDR3 bases: TGTGCCAGCAGCTTAGACCGGGACTACGAGCAGTACTTC. Its translation: CASSLDRDYEQYF.

The J gene is TRBJ2-3, the V gene TRBV7-3; tentatively, D is TRBD2 (6 bases). V was shortened by 4 bases and J by 3 bases, with 11 bases between the two germline ends. The CDR3 covers 14 residues. Germline assignment: CDR1 SGHTA and CDR2 FQGTGA. CDR3 loop: CASSSGESTDTQYF. CDR3 sequence (DNA): TGTGCCAGCAGCTCGGGGGAATCGACAGATACGCAGTATTTT.

CDR3 sequence: CASSQVETSGVTQETQYF. CDR3 bases: TGCGCCAGCAGCCAAGTGGAGACTAGCGGGGTGACCCAAGAGACCCAGTACTTC. The chain is built from TRBV4-1 and TRBJ2-5, with 11 bases matching TRBD2. This CDR3 is built from 18 residues. J lost 1 base, V lost 1 base, and 8 bases had no gene match. Germline loops: CDR1 MGHRA, CDR2 YSYEKL.

This chain connects TRBV6-1 to TRBJ2-7; no definite D call. V was shortened by 4 bases and J by 5 bases, with 9 bases between the two germline ends. Germline V gene sequence: CDR1 MNHNS, CDR2 SASEGT. The CDR3 is 12 residues long. CDR3 residues: CASSGAKNEQYF. CDR3 coding DNA: TGTGCCAGCAGTGGGGCTAAGAACGAGCAGTACTTC.

V and J are TRBV11-2 and TRBJ2-7, with D perhaps TRBD1 (6 bases). The V gene lost 2 bases and the J gene lost 5 bases, with 16 bases spanning the gap. The CDR3 has 15 residues. From germline, CDR1 is SGHAT and CDR2 FQNNGV. The CDR3 region is CASSLTVAGVHEQYF. Written as DNA, the CDR3 is TGTGCCAGCAGCTTAACCGTGGCAGGGGTCCACGAGCAGTACTTC.

The genes are TRBV18 and TRBJ2-1; no clear D. This CDR3 has 12 amino acids. V was trimmed by 6 bases and J by 9 bases, leaving 12 bases between them. Germline CDR1 reads KGHSH; CDR2 reads LQKENI. The CDR3 DNA sequence: TGTGCCAGCTCCCTACTACTACGTGAGCAGTTCTTC. Protein sequence: CASSLLLREQFF.

V and J are TRBV4-2 and TRBJ2-3; 11 bases are a match to TRBD2. The CDR3 extends over 17 amino acids. V lost 2 bases, J lost 2 bases, and 6 bases stayed unmatched. Germline V gives CDR1 LGHNA, CDR2 YNFKEQ. CDR3: CASSQRPSGGHTDTQYF. The CDR3 DNA follows: TGTGCCAGCAGCCAACGTCCTAGCGGGGGGCACACAGATACGCAGTATTTT.

The V call is TRBV5-1, the J call TRBJ2-5; 12 bases agree with TRBD2. The CDR3 is 15 residues long. The V segment lost 4 bases and the J segment 9 bases; nucleotides outside the gene matches: 10. In germline, CDR1 is SGHRS, CDR2 YFSETQ. The chain's CDR3 is CASSTSGGPVEAQYF. CDR3 bases: TGCGCCAGCAGCACTAGCGGGGGGCCGGTGGAGGCCCAGTACTTC.

The rearrangement joins TRBV7-9 to TRBJ2-1; TRBD2 aligns across 7 bases. The V segment lost 3 bases and the J segment 4 bases; nucleotides outside the gene matches: 9. CDR1 and CDR2 (germline): SEHNR, FQNEAQ (reference sequence). This CDR3 is built from 16 residues. CDR3 amino acids: CASSFRGGEGYNEQFF. The CDR3 nucleotides read TGTGCCAGCAGCTTCCGGGGCGGGGAGGGGTACAATGAGCAGTTCTTC.

This clone was counted once. This chain uses TRBV7-9 with TRBJ2-1; no clear D. Germline values: CDR1 SEHNR, CDR2 FQNEAQ (reference sequence). Trimming cost V 5 bases and J 5 bases, with 7 bases left between them. The CDR3 is made up of 12 amino acids. As DNA, the CDR3 is TGTGCCAGCAGCCTACTCAACAATGAGCAGTTCTTC. Protein product: CASSLLNNEQFF. The full variable domain, completed using reference TRBV7-9 and TRBJ2-1, is DTGVSQNPRHKITKRGQNVTFRCDPISEHNRLYWYRQTLGQGPEFLTYFQNEAQLEKSRLLSDRFSAERPKGSFSTLEIQRTEQGDSAMYLCASSLLNNEQFFGPGTRLTVL.

The genes are TRBV2 and TRBJ1-5; D is unclear. Germline CDR1 SNHLY, CDR2 FYNNEI. The ends were cut back, 10 bases at V and 5 bases at J, with 15 bases in the middle. There are 13 residues in the CDR3. The CDR3 loop reads CAIRLYIDQPQHF. DNA for the CDR3: TGTGCCATCCGATTGTATATAGATCAGCCCCAGCATTTT.

The rearrangement joins TRBV11-2 to TRBJ2-7; a weak D match, TRBD2 (5 bases). Trimming took 6 bases from V and 0 from J, leaving 9 bases between them. CDR1 and CDR2 (germline): SGHAT, FQNNGV. The CDR3 extends over 13 amino acids. CDR3 DNA sequence: TGTGCCAGCAGGCGTAGCGTCTCCTACGAGCAGTACTTC. Translating it yields CASRRSVSYEQYF.

This chain connects TRBV6-1 to TRBJ1-2, with D uncertain. The CDR3 covers 15 residues. The germline V gene has CDR1 MNHNS and CDR2 SASEGT. V lost 4 bases, J lost 3 bases, and 15 bases lay in between. The CDR3 region has the DNA TGTGCCAGCAGTGCTCGAGCGGCGGGTTACTATGGCTACACCTTC. Translated, it gives CASSARAAGYYGYTF.